This TCR beta chain is from a study of follicular helper T cells after annual influenza vaccination (dated by TCRdb to 2016 to 2017). Context from the whole study: Blood was drawn on days 0, 7 and 28 after each seasonal influenza vaccination. Some subjects were followed across successive annual vaccinations spanning the 2013-2014, 2014-2015 and 2015-2016 seasons to study recall of cTfh clones. One week after vaccination, a second recruited cohort of roughly 12 subjects (Table S1) displayed a similar ICOS+CD38+ cTfh response. Six subjects had multi-year samples: four covered two vaccination seasons and two covered three seasons. The 2013-2014 samples were cryopreserved, while the 2015 samples were processed right after collection. The research as a whole found: Because only about 9-20% of the analyzed cells gave productive TCRB sequences, there was no way to sample rare clonotypes. ICOS+CD38+ cTfh clonality correlated with the frequency of that population, and its change correlated with the change in circulating plasmablast frequency. A recurrent oligoclonal ICOS+CD38+ cTfh response containing tetramer and AIM influenza-specific clonotypes was recalled by successive annual vaccinations. Day 7 ICOS+CD38+ clones were most often found later in ICOS-CD38- cTfh, suggesting that subset may serve as a memory reservoir.

In the paper's terms, the time point label means: 2015-2016 season, 7 days after influenza vaccination. Seasonal inactivated influenza vaccine (Fluvarix) was administered to adults, and sorted blood CD4 subsets were tracked by TCRB sequencing before and after vaccination. To be eligible, subjects had to live in the community and must not have received influenza vaccine in the previous 6 months. Influenza vaccine contraindications, substance abuse, HIV/AIDS, active malignancy, immunomodulatory medication and active illness such as respiratory infection were included among the exclusion criteria. At each time point, about 35 to 110 mL of blood was collected. Non-naive CD4+CXCR5+PD-1+ cells were defined as circulating Tfh and were sorted into two fractions, ICOS+CD38+ and ICOS-CD38-. PBMC were isolated using Ficoll-Paque PLUS or SepMate separation. Cell subsets were sorted from PBMC on a BD FACS Aria before DNA extraction.

V loses 4 bases, J loses 3 bases, and the germline ends lie 12 bases apart. The CDR3, cysteine through phenylalanine, is 14 amino acids long. The DNA shown is the 42-base CDR3, in frame from base 1. Sequences SGHDN (CDR1) and FVKESK (CDR2) are obtained from the germline V gene. The library was made by the immunoSEQ multiplex PCR assay. Adaptive Biotechnologies handled the TCRB amplification, library preparation, sequencing and preliminary bioinformatics at Survey level resolution. TCRB sequencing used multiplex PCR amplification of genomic DNA from sorted cTfh populations. As for the authors' bioinformatics: Clonality was calculated in R as 1 minus normalized Shannon entropy, and the Gini index was computed with the R package ineq. Overlap score was the summed counts of shared sequences divided by total counts of all sequences in both compared samples. The significance of shared clonotypes was tested with Fisher's exact test, assuming a theoretical repertoire of 10^7 TCRB sequences. As stored in TCRdb, this immuneACCESS dataset retains in-frame rearrangements with V and J assigned. A fraction of the clones does not appear; measured against another copy, unresolved V genes explain less than half of the discrepancy, and the remainder lacks a known reason. The V and J calls and the clone size are those of that table, but D and trimming were determined from the DNA. The sample table lists roughly 1,200 clones, about nine tenths of them with a count of one. The top ten clones comprise approximately 4% of the sample.

This clone was counted a few times. Which antigen it targets is not known. Base qualities are not provided; no much larger clone lies one nucleotide away. In this chain, TRBV14 is recombined with TRBJ1-1, with the D gene not clear enough to name. Sequenced material: CXCR5+ CD38- circulating T follicular helper cells from blood, taken 7 days after influenza vaccination. The cell subset or site label, as the study defines it: circulating Tfh, non-naive CD4+CXCR5+PD-1+ (ICOS+CD38+ or ICOS-CD38-). This clonotype was sampled from an adult who received the influenza vaccine. The encoded CDR3 is CASSPLGPYTEAFF. In nucleotides, the sequence is TGTGCCAGCAGCCCGCTAGGGCCATACACTGAAGCTTTCTTT.